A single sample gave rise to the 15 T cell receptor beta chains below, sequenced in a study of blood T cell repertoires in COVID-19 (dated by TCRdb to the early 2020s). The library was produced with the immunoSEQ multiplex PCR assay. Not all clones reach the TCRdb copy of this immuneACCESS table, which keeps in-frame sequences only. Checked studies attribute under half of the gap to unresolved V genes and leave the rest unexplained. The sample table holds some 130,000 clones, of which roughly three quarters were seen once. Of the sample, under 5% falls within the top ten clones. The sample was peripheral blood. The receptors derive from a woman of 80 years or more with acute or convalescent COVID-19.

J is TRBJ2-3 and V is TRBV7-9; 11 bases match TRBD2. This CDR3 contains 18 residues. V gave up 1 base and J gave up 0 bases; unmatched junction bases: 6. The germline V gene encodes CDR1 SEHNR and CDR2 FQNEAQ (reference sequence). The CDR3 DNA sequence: TGTGCCAGCAGCTTAGGTCTAGCGGGGGGTACTAGCACAGATACGCAGTATTTT. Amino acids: CASSLGLAGGTSTDTQYF.

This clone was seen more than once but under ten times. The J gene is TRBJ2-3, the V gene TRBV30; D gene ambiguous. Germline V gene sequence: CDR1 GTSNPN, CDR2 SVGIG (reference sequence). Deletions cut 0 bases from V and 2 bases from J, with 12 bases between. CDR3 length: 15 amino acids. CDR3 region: CAWSVGTRTTDTQYF. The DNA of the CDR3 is TGTGCCTGGAGTGTGGGCACCAGAACCACAGATACGCAGTATTTT.

The CDR3 loop reads CASSLAVSGANVLTF. DNA for the CDR3: TGCGCCAGCAGCTTGGCAGTTTCTGGGGCCAACGTCCTGACTTTC. V usage is TRBV5-1 and J usage is TRBJ2-6; D is ambiguous. Germline CDR1 and CDR2: SGHRS and YFSETQ. The CDR3 consists of 15 residues. Trimming pared 0 bases from V and 1 base from J, leaving 5 bases between.

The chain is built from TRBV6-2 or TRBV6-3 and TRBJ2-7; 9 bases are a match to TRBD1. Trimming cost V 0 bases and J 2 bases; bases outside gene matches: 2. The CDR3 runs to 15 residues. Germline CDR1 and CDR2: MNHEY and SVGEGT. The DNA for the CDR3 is TGTGCCAGCAGTTACTCGACAGGGGGACCCTACGAGCAGTACTTC. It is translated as CASSYSTGGPYEQYF.

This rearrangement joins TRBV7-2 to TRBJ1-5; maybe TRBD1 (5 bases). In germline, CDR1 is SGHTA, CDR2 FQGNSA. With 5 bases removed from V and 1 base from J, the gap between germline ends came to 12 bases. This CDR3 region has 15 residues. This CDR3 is CASSLQGTSNQPQHF. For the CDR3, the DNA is TGTGCCAGCAGCCTCCAGGGTACGAGCAATCAGCCCCAGCATTTT. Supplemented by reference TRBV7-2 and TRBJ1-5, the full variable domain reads GAGVSQSPSNKVTEKGKDVELRCDPISGHTALYWYRQSLGQGLEFLIYFQGNSAPDKSGLPSDRFSAERTGGSVSTLTIQRTQQEDSAVYLCASSLQGTSNQPQHFGDGTRLSIL.

The DNA for the CDR3 is TGTGCCAGCATCGGGACTAGCGGGGGGACTATTAATACGCAGTATTTT. It encodes CASIGTSGGTINTQYF. The chain uses TRBV2 and TRBJ2-3; 15 bases match TRBD2. V lost 7 bases and J lost 7; bases outside the gene matches: 9. Germline CDR1 reads SNHLY; CDR2 reads FYNNEI. This CDR3 contains 16 residues.

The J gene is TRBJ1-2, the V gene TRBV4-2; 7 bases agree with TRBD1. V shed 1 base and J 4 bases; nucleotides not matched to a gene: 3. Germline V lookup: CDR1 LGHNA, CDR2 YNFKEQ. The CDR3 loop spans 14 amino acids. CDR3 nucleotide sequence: TGTGCCAGCAGCCAAGGACAGGGAATCTATGGCTACACCTTC. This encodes CASSQGQGIYGYTF.

The CDR3 reads CASSFTGTGGLNPNIQYF. In nucleotides, the CDR3 is TGTGCCAGCAGCTTTACCGGGACAGGGGGCCTGAATCCGAACATTCAGTACTTC. This chain links TRBV7-9 with TRBJ2-4; 12 positions agree with TRBD1. Germline V CDR1 and CDR2: SEHNR, FQNEAQ (reference sequence). Germline trimming cut 3 bases from V and 7 bases from J; bases unmatched to any gene: 13. The length of the CDR3 is 18 residues.

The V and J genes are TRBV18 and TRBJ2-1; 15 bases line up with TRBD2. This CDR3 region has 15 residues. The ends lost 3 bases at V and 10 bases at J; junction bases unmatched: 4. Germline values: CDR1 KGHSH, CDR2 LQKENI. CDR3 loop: CASSPGTSGRTEQFF. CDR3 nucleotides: TGTGCCAGCTCACCCGGGACTAGCGGGAGGACCGAGCAGTTCTTC.

CDR3 DNA: TGTGCCAGCAGCCCTTTAACCGGACAGGGCCCCACTACCGAGCAGTACTTC. It codes for CASSPLTGQGPTTEQYF. The V gene is TRBV14, the J gene TRBJ2-7; 8 bases match TRBD1. After removal of 4 bases from V and 6 bases from J, the junction contained 17 bases not matched to a gene. The CDR3 has 17 amino acids. From germline, CDR1 is SGHDN and CDR2 FVKESK.

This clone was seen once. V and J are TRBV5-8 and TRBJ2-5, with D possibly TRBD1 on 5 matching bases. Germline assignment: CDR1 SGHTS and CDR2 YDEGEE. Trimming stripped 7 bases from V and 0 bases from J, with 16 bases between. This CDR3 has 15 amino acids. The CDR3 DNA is TGTGCCAGCGGGGCAGGGTATGGTGACCAAGAGACCCAGTACTTC. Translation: CASGAGYGDQETQYF.

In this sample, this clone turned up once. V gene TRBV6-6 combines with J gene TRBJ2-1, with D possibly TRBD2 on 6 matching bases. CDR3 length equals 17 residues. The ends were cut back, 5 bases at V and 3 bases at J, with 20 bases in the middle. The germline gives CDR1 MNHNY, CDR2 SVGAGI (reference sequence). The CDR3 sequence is CASSLDPPGLGYNEQFF. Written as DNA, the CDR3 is TGTGCCAGCAGTCTAGACCCGCCGGGACTGGGCTACAATGAGCAGTTCTTC.

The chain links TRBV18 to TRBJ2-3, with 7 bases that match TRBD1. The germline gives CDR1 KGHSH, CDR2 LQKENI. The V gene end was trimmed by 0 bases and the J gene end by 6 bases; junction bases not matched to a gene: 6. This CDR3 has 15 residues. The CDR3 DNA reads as TGTGCCAGCTCACCACCGGCAGGGGGTAGTGATACGCAGTATTTT. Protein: CASSPPAGGSDTQYF.

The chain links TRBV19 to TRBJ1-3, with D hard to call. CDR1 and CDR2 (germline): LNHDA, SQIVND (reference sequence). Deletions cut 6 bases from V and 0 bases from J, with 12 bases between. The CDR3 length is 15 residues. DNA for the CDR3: TGTGCCAGTAGCCGCTCAGATCTCTCTGGAAACACCATATATTTT. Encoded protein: CASSRSDLSGNTIYF.

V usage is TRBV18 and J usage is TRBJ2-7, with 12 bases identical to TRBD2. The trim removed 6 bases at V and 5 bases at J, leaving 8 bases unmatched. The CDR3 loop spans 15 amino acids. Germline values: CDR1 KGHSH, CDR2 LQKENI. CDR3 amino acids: CASSALAGGPHEQYF. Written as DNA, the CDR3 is TGTGCCAGCTCGGCTCTAGCGGGAGGGCCCCACGAGCAGTACTTC.